These 32 T cell receptor beta chains share one sample of origin, sequenced in a study of T cell clonotyping in hematopoietic cell transplantation. TCRdb's copy holds only in-frame clones and misses some; the assay was immunoSEQ multiplex PCR. Of 6,000 or so clones in the sample, 80% to 90% were seen once. The sequencing used peripheral blood mononuclear cells, collected 100 days after allogeneic stem cell transplant. The receptor set was obtained from a female patient between 40 and 50 years old who had an allogeneic stem cell transplant from a related donor, so the T cells may come from the graft donor. Some clones in this sample may be carry-over from other donors' samples.

Points on this clone: A junction boundary mismatches the germline segment, possibly from a read error. The chain employs TRBV11-3 and TRBJ2-5; D possibly uses TRBD1 or TRBD2 (5 bases each). The CDR3 spans 13 residues. In germline, CDR1 is SGHNT, CDR2 YENEEA. The CDR3 DNA follows: TGTGCTAGCAGGGCAGGGAGTACGGAGACCCAGTACTTC. Encoded protein: CASRAGSTETQYF.

This clone has only one observation. The CDR3 region is CASSTPTGGYTF. The CDR3 nucleotides read TGTGCCAGCAGTACGCCGACAGGGGGCTACACCTTC. The chain has TRBV6-6 and TRBJ1-2; the match to TRBD1 covers 7 bases. The V gene's germline CDR1 is MNHNY and CDR2 SVGAGI (reference sequence). The V and J ends lost 5 bases and 8 bases, in that order; junction bases with no gene match: 5. The CDR3 loop spans 12 amino acids.

This clone turned up a few times. The gene calls are TRBV7-2 and TRBJ2-2, with D possibly TRBD1 on 5 matching bases. Germline V gives CDR1 SGHTA, CDR2 FQGNSA. Trimming removed 7 bases from V and 0 bases from J, with 12 bases in between. The CDR3 loop spans 15 amino acids. CDR3 loop: CASNMGPSNTGELFF. As DNA, the CDR3 is TGTGCCAGCAATATGGGGCCATCGAACACCGGGGAGCTGTTTTTT. Together with reference TRBV7-2 and TRBJ2-2, the CDR3 gives the full variable domain: GAGVSQSPSNKVTEKGKDVELRCDPISGHTALYWYRQSLGQGLEFLIYFQGNSAPDKSGLPSDRFSAERTGGSVSTLTIQRTQQEDSAVYLCASNMGPSNTGELFFGEGSRLTVL.

V and J are TRBV6-4 and TRBJ2-3; 9 positions match TRBD2. The V gene's germline CDR1 is MRHNA and CDR2 SNTAGT. The CDR3 length is 16 residues. V lost 0 bases to trimming and J lost 4 bases; unmatched junction nucleotides: 5. CDR3 amino acids: CASSDSPGGGADTQYF. The DNA of the CDR3 is TGTGCCAGCAGTGACTCCCCGGGCGGGGGGGCAGATACGCAGTATTTT.

CDR3 bases: TGTGCCCCCGACGGGGCATCCGGGGAGCTGTTTTTT. Its protein product is CAPDGASGELFF. This chain connects TRBV7-9 to TRBJ2-2, with D tentatively TRBD1 or TRBD2 (5 bases each). The CDR3 consists of 12 residues. Trimming stripped 11 bases from V and 6 bases from J, with 13 bases between. Germline V gene data show CDR1 as SEHNR and CDR2 as FQNEAQ (reference sequence).

The chain couples TRBV29-1 to TRBJ2-1, with D possibly matching TRBD1 (5 bases). Trimming removed 6 bases at V and 9 bases at J, with 12 bases between. The CDR3 sequence is 11 residues long. Germline CDR1 is SQVTM and CDR2 is ANQGSEA. In DNA form, the CDR3 reads TGCAGCGTCGCCAGGGAAGGTGAGCAGTTCTTC. It is translated as CSVAREGEQFF.

The gene calls are TRBV11-3 and TRBJ2-2, with a weak D call TRBD2 (6 bases). This CDR3 region has 13 residues. Trimming took off 3 bases at V and 6 bases at J, with 8 bases between the two ends. Germline-derived CDR1 and CDR2 are SGHNT and YENEEA. The CDR3 DNA follows: TGTGCCAGCAGCTTGGAGGGAGCCGGGGAGCTGTTTTTT. This encodes CASSLEGAGELFF.

V gene TRBV4-1 combines with J gene TRBJ2-5; D may be TRBD1 (5 bases). The CDR3 runs to 18 residues. Germline lookup yields CDR1 MGHRA and CDR2 YSYEKL. V was shortened by 0 bases and J by 0 bases, with 17 bases between the two germline ends. The DNA for the CDR3 is TGCGCCAGCAGCCAAGATTACCGACAGACATTGTACCAAGAGACCCAGTACTTC. It codes for CASSQDYRQTLYQETQYF.

The chain carries TRBV27 and TRBJ1-5; TRBD1 matches 7 bases. V was pared by 6 bases and J by 3 bases, with 5 bases of the junction left unmatched. Germline CDR1 reads MNHEY; CDR2 reads SMNVEV (reference sequence). This CDR3 is built from 14 residues. CDR3 protein: CASRGTANNQPQHF. Written as DNA, the CDR3 is TGTGCCAGCAGGGGGACAGCGAACAATCAGCCCCAGCATTTT.

V usage is TRBV30 and J usage is TRBJ2-2; the match to TRBD1 covers 7 bases. The CDR3 consists of 13 residues. CDR1 GTSNPN and CDR2 SVGIG come from the germline V gene (reference sequence). V lost 1 base to trimming and J lost 6 bases; unmatched junction nucleotides: 2. CDR3 bases: TGTGCCTGGAGTGACCAGGGGGCCGGGGAGCTGTTTTTT. Residues: CAWSDQGAGELFF.

CDR3 sequence reads: CASSPPGLAGGGTQYF. The CDR3 bases are TGTGCCAGCTCACCCCCCGGACTAGCGGGAGGGGGGACCCAGTACTTC. This rearrangement joins TRBV18 to TRBJ2-5; 15 nucleotides agree with TRBD2. The CDR3 runs 16 residues. Germline loops: CDR1 KGHSH, CDR2 LQKENI. The trim removed 3 bases at V and 7 bases at J, leaving 6 bases unmatched.

CDR3 residues: CASKRLVSDTQYF. The DNA of the CDR3 is TGTGCCAGCAAACGCCTAGTGTCAGATACGCAGTATTTT. The V and J genes are TRBV2 and TRBJ2-3; no clear D. This CDR3 has 13 amino acids. V was pared by 7 bases and J by 4 bases, with 12 bases between. Germline lookup yields CDR1 SNHLY and CDR2 FYNNEI. Drawing the rest from reference TRBV2 and TRBJ2-3, the complete variable domain is EPEVTQTPSHQVTQMGQEVILRCVPISNHLYFYWYRQILGQKVEFLVSFYNNEISEKSEIFDDQFSVERPDGSNFTLKIRSTKLEDSAMYFCASKRLVSDTQYFGPGTRLTVL.

V usage is TRBV28 and J usage is TRBJ1-2; 8 nucleotides align to TRBD1. The CDR3 extends over 17 amino acids. The junction had 11 bases not matched to a gene; V was cut back by 2 bases and J by 3 bases. The germline V gene encodes CDR1 MDHEN and CDR2 SYDVKM. The CDR3 loop reads CASSLRILQGAYYGYTF. The CDR3 bases are TGTGCCAGCAGTTTACGCATACTCCAGGGGGCTTACTATGGCTACACCTTC.

This chain uses TRBV28 with TRBJ1-1; D is undetermined. CDR1 MDHEN and CDR2 SYDVKM come from the germline V gene. The V gene lost 5 bases and the J gene lost 7 bases, with 8 bases spanning the gap. The length of the CDR3 is 11 residues. The CDR3 loop reads CASSGLFEAFF. Here the CDR3 DNA reads TGTGCCAGCAGTGGGCTTTTTGAAGCTTTCTTT.

The chain combines TRBV7-9 with TRBJ2-2; 9 bases match TRBD2. Germline values: CDR1 SEHNR, CDR2 FQNEAQ (reference sequence). V was pared by 2 bases and J by 4 bases, with 5 bases of the junction left unmatched. The CDR3 consists of 16 residues. As DNA, the CDR3 is TGTGCCAGCAGCTTACGGGTAGCGGGAGCCACCGGGGAGCTGTTTTTT. The encoded protein is CASSLRVAGATGELFF.

The rearrangement uses TRBV6-5 and TRBJ1-1, with D perhaps TRBD1 (6 bases). The CDR3 extends over 12 amino acids. Trimming took 5 bases from V and 4 from J, leaving 8 bases between them. Germline V gene lookup returns CDR1 MNHEY and CDR2 SVGAGI. The chain's CDR3 is CASSKGGTEAFF. CDR3 sequence (DNA): TGTGCCAGCAGTAAGGGGGGCACTGAAGCTTTCTTT.

The chain links TRBV25-1 to TRBJ2-6; D is perhaps TRBD1 (6 bases). V lost 4 bases and J lost 4, with 17 bases in between. Germline CDR1 MGHDK, CDR2 SYGVNS. The CDR3 runs to 17 residues. CDR3 residues: CASSALGQYPGANVLTF. For the CDR3, the DNA is TGTGCCAGCAGTGCTCTAGGACAGTACCCCGGGGCCAACGTCCTGACTTTC.

The V gene is TRBV28, the J gene TRBJ2-7; 11 bases map to TRBD1. This CDR3 comprises 14 residues. CDR1 is MDHEN, CDR2 SYDVKM, per germline. V lost 8 bases to trimming and J lost 7 bases; unmatched junction nucleotides: 10. CDR3 in DNA: TGTGCCAGCCAGCCCGGGACAGGGGGGCCGGAGCAGTACTTC. As protein: CASQPGTGGPEQYF.

The CDR3 reads CASSIKGAPLMNTEAFF. The CDR3 DNA sequence: TGTGCCAGTAGTATTAAGGGGGCGCCTCTGATGAACACTGAAGCTTTCTTT. The chain is built from TRBV19 and TRBJ1-1; 7 bases line up with TRBD1. The CDR3 runs 17 residues. Germline V lookup: CDR1 LNHDA, CDR2 SQIVND (reference sequence). With 3 bases clipped from V and 0 bases from J, the junction kept 10 bases outside the gene matches. Full variable domain (missing parts from reference TRBV19 and TRBJ1-1): DGGITQSPKYLFRKEGQNVTLSCEQNLNHDAMYWYRQDPGQGLRLIYYSQIVNDFQKGDIAEGYSVSREKKESFPLTVTSAQKNPTAFYLCASSIKGAPLMNTEAFFGQGTRLTVV.

The rearrangement joins TRBV29-1 to TRBJ1-2; maybe TRBD1 (6 bases). The V gene lost 6 bases and the J gene lost 3 bases, with 14 bases spanning the gap. The length of the CDR3 is 13 residues. Germline V CDR1 and CDR2: SQVTM, ANQGSEA. The CDR3 DNA is TGCAGCGTCCTCCCCGGGGGGCACTATGGCTACACCTTC. Protein sequence: CSVLPGGHYGYTF.

V is TRBV19 and J is TRBJ2-1; D might be TRBD1 (5 bases). The CDR3 extends over 15 amino acids. Germline CDR1 reads LNHDA; CDR2 reads SQIVND (reference sequence). V was cut by 5 bases and J by 4 bases, with 15 bases left in between. The CDR3 here is CASSSTYQGYNEQFF. DNA of the CDR3: TGTGCCAGTAGTTCGACCTATCAGGGTTACAATGAGCAGTTCTTC.

This clone occurred a few times. The rearrangement joins TRBV7-2 to TRBJ1-5; TRBD1 agrees at 7 bases. CDR1 is SGHTA and CDR2 is FQGNSA in the germline V gene. Trimming took 3 bases from V and 6 from J; bases not matched to a gene: 5. This CDR3 comprises 14 residues. The CDR3 loop is CASSFRGAGQPQHF. DNA for the CDR3: TGTGCCAGCAGCTTCAGGGGGGCCGGTCAGCCCCAGCATTTT.

The count of this clone is one. The rearrangement joins TRBV6-1 to TRBJ1-2, with 12 bases aligning to TRBD1. The junction had 10 bases not matched to a gene; V was cut back by 3 bases and J by 8 bases. The CDR3 spans 16 residues. In germline, CDR1 is MNHNS, CDR2 SASEGT. CDR3 protein: CASSDLPGQGASGYTF. The CDR3 DNA follows: TGTGCCAGCAGTGACCTCCCGGGACAGGGGGCGTCCGGCTACACCTTC.

The CDR3 region is CASGLLWNTEAFF. The CDR3 coding sequence is TGTGCTAGTGGTTTGTTATGGAACACTGAAGCTTTCTTT. V gene TRBV12-5 combines with J gene TRBJ1-1; D gene ambiguous. The V end lost 2 bases, the J end lost 1 base, and 5 bases lay between the germline ends. The CDR3 runs to 13 residues. Germline-derived CDR1 and CDR2 are LGHNT and FRNRAP. Full variable domain (outside the CDR3, taken from reference TRBV12-5 and TRBJ1-1): DARVTQTPRHKVTEMGQEVTMRCQPILGHNTVFWYRQTMMQGLELLAYFRNRAPLDDSGMPKDRFSAEMPDATLATLKIQPSEPRDSAVYFCASGLLWNTEAFFGQGTRLTVV.

The rearrangement uses TRBV19 and TRBJ1-3; tentatively, D is TRBD1 (6 bases). Per the germline V gene, CDR1 is LNHDA and CDR2 is SQIVND (reference sequence). Trimming took 3 bases from V and 2 from J, leaving 11 bases between them. This CDR3 contains 15 residues. CDR3 loop: CASSIGGGTGNTIYF. CDR3 nucleotide sequence: TGTGCCAGTAGTATCGGTGGGGGCACTGGAAACACCATATATTTT.

The chain recombines TRBV30 with TRBJ1-5; D might be TRBD1 (5 bases). This CDR3 comprises 13 residues. Germline lookup yields CDR1 GTSNPN and CDR2 SVGIG (reference sequence). The V gene lost 5 bases and the J gene lost 6 bases, with 14 bases spanning the gap. The CDR3 DNA follows: TGTGCCTGGTCTACCCAGGGTGGTCAGCCCCAGCATTTT. This translates into CAWSTQGGQPQHF.

The chain uses TRBV15 and TRBJ1-1; D gene unclear. In germline, CDR1 is LNHNV, CDR2 YYDKDF (reference sequence). V was shortened by 7 bases and J by 1 base, with 7 bases between the two germline ends. There are 12 residues in the CDR3. The CDR3 region is CATTDTNTEAFF. The CDR3 nucleotides read TGTGCCACCACCGATACGAACACTGAAGCTTTCTTT.

The chain is built from TRBV7-9 and TRBJ2-7, with D possibly being TRBD2 (5 bases). The CDR3 length is 16 residues. Per germline, CDR1 SEHNR and CDR2 FQNEAQ (reference sequence). V gave up 5 bases and J gave up 0 bases, with 17 bases separating them. The DNA of the CDR3 is TGTGCCAGCAGCCCTCTTAGGTCAGCGGACTCCTACGAGCAGTACTTC. Its protein is CASSPLRSADSYEQYF.

This clone has just a few counts. The V gene is TRBV12-5, the J gene TRBJ2-2, with 7 bases that match TRBD1. The CDR3 covers 15 residues. Unmatched junction bases numbered 7, after V lost 5 bases and J lost 4 bases. Per germline, CDR1 LGHNT and CDR2 FRNRAP. The CDR3 coding sequence is TGTGCTAGTGGTCCGACAGGGTGGAGCACCGGGGAGCTGTTTTTT. Protein product: CASGPTGWSTGELFF.

This clone was picked up one time. The chain carries TRBV18 and TRBJ2-7; the match to TRBD1 covers 9 bases. V lost 4 bases and J lost 4; bases outside the gene matches: 8. CDR1 is KGHSH and CDR2 is LQKENI in the germline V gene. There are 15 residues in the CDR3. CDR3 protein: CASSLLGQGGYEQYF. CDR3 coding DNA: TGTGCCAGCTCACTGTTGGGACAGGGAGGGTACGAGCAGTACTTC.

The rearrangement joins TRBV25-1 to TRBJ2-4, with TRBD2 as a possible D gene (6 bases). CDR1 MGHDK and CDR2 SYGVNS come from the germline V gene. There are 13 residues in the CDR3. V was shortened by 6 bases and J by 9 bases, with 15 bases between the two germline ends. The CDR3 sequence is CASSHTGVVIQYF. The DNA for the CDR3 is TGTGCCAGCAGCCATACGGGGGTGGTCATTCAGTACTTC.

The V and J genes are TRBV5-1 and TRBJ1-1, with D possibly matching TRBD1 (5 bases). The V end was cut by 4 bases, the J end by 7 bases, with 14 bases between. CDR1 and CDR2 from the germline V gene are SGHRS and YFSETQ. The CDR3 extends over 13 amino acids. The DNA for the CDR3 is TGCGCCAGCAGCCTACTTGGGACGGGTGAAGCTTTCTTT. The encoded protein is CASSLLGTGEAFF.